This T cell receptor beta chain was sequenced during a study of spatial heterogeneity in lung cancer. This clonotype has at least ten counts. Time point here: sample taken at primary tumor resection. Unsorted whole RNA from tumor, nontumor lung or frozen PBMC underwent sequencing. V lost 1 base, J lost 1 base, and 16 bases lay in between. In germline, CDR1 is LNHNV, CDR2 YYDKDF (reference sequence). This CDR3 has 17 amino acids. The study tagged each TCR cDNA molecule with a unique molecular identifier. Using its own MiXCR run on the 5' RACE reads, TCRdb lists one record per CDR3 protein. The sample shows roughly 23,000 distinct CDR3 sequences, roughly 4.5% of them seen only once.

The V and J genes are TRBV15 and TRBJ2-5, with D tentatively TRBD1 (6 bases). Source: PBMCs, taken at surgery. This receptor was identified in a male donor with early-stage non-small cell lung cancer. The CDR3 DNA reads as TGTGCCACCAGCAGAGCCGGACAGCCTCGAGGCCAAGAGACCCAGTACTTC. Protein product: CATSRAGQPRGQETQYF.